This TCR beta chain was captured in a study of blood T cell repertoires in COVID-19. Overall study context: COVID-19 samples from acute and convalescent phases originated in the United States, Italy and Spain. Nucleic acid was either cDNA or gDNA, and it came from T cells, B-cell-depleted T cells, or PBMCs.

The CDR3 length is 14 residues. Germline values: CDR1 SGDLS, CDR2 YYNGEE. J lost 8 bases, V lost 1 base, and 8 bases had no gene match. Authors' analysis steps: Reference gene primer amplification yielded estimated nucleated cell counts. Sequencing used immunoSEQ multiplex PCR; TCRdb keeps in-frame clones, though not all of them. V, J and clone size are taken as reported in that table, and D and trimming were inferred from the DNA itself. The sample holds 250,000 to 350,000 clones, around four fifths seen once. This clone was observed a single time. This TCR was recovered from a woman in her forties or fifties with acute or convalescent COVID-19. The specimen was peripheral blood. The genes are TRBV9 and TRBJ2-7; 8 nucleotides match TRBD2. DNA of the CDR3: TGTGCCAGCAGCGTAACGGGACTAGGGGAACAGCAGTACTTC. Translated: CASSVTGLGEQQYF.